A single T cell receptor beta chain is shown here with its context. The sample belongs to a study of blood T cell repertoires in COVID-19. On the study more broadly: Material from acute and convalescent COVID-19 was sourced from the United States, Italy and Spain. PBMCs, B-cell-depleted T cells, or T cells were the source of the cDNA or gDNA that made up the material.

Per the study methods: Reference gene primers were amplified, and this amplification served to estimate nucleated cell counts. Clones were sequenced by immunoSEQ multiplex PCR, and TCRdb holds only the in-frame ones, with some missing. The DNA gave D and trimming, while V, J and clone size come from that table. The table records 84,000 or so clones, approximately 80% of them present only once. V shed 5 bases and J 4 bases; nucleotides not matched to a gene: 14. Germline V gene data show CDR1 as MGHDK and CDR2 as SYGVNS. This CDR3 is 17 amino acids long. The rearrangement links TRBV25-1 to TRBJ2-5; TRBD1 aligns across 9 bases. The sample consisted of peripheral blood. The sequence was obtained from a human donor in a cohort sampled during active COVID-19. CDR3: CASSPPGGQGKGETQYF. The CDR3 bases are TGTGCCAGCAGTCCGCCGGGCGGACAGGGGAAGGGAGAGACCCAGTACTTC. Combining the CDR3 with reference TRBV25-1 and TRBJ2-5 gives the whole variable domain EADIYQTPRYLVIGTGKKITLECSQTMGHDKMYWYQQDPGMELHLIHYSYGVNSTEKGDLSSESTVSRIRTEHFPLTLESARPSHTSQYLCASSPPGGQGKGETQYFGPGTRLLVL.